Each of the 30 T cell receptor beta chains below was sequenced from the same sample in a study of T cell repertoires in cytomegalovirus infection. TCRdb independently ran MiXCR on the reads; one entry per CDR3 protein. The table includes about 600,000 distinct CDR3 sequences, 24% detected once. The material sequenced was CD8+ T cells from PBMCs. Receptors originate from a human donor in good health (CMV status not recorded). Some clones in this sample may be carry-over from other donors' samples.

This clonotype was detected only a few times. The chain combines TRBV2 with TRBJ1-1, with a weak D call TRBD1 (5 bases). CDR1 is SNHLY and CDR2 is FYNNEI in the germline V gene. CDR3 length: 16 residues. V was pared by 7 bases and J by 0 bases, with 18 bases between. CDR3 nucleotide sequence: TGTGCCAGCAAAGTCCGAGGGGTCTCCATGAACACTGAAGCTTTCTTT. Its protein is CASKVRGVSMNTEAFF.

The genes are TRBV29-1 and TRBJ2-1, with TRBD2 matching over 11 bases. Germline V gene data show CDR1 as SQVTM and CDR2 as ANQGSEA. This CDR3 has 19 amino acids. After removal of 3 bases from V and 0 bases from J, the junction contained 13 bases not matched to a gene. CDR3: CSVELWLAGGTSSYNEQFF. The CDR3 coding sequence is TGCAGCGTTGAGTTGTGGCTAGCGGGGGGAACGAGCTCCTACAATGAGCAGTTCTTC.

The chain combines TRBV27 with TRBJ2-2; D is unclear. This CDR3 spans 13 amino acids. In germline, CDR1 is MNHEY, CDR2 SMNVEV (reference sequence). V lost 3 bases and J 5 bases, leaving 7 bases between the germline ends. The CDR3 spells CASSFVGTGELFF. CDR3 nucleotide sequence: TGTGCCAGCAGTTTCGTAGGGACCGGGGAGCTGTTTTTT.

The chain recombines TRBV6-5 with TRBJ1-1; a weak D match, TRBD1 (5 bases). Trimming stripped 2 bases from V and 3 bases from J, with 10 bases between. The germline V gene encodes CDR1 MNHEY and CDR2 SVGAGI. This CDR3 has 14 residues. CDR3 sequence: CASSYHEGYTEAFF. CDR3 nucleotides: TGTGCCAGCAGTTACCACGAGGGGTACACTGAAGCTTTCTTT.

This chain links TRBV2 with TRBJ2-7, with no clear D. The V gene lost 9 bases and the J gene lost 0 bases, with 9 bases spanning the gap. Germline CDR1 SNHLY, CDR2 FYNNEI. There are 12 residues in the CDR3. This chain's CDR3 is CASNRFSYEQYF. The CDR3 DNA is TGTGCCAGTAACCGGTTCTCCTACGAGCAGTACTTC.

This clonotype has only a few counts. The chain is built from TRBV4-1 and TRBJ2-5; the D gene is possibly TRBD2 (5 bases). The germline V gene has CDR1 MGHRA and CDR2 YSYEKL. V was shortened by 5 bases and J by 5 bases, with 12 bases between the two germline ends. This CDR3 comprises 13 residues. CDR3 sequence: CASSWRVEETQYF. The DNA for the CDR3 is TGCGCCAGCAGCTGGCGGGTCGAGGAGACCCAGTACTTC.

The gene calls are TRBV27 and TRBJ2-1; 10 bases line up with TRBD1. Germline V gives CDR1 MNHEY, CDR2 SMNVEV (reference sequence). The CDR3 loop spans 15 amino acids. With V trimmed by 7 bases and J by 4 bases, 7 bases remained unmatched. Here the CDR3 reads CASTSRGQGYNEQFF. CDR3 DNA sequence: TGTGCCAGCACCTCCAGGGGACAGGGGTACAATGAGCAGTTCTTC.

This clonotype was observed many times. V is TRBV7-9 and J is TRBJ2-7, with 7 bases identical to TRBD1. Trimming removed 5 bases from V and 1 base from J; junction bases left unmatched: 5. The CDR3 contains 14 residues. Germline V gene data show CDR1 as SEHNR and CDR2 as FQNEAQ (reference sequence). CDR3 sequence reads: CASSPGTVSYEQYF. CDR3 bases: TGTGCCAGCAGCCCCGGGACAGTTTCCTACGAGCAGTACTTC.

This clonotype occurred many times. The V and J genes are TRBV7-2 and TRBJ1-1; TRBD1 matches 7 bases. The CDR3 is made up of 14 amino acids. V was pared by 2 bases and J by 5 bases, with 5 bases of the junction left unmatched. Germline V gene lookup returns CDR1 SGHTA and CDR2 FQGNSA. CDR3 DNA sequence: TGTGCCAGCAGCTTAAGGGGGCATGGGACTGAAGCTTTCTTT. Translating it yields CASSLRGHGTEAFF.

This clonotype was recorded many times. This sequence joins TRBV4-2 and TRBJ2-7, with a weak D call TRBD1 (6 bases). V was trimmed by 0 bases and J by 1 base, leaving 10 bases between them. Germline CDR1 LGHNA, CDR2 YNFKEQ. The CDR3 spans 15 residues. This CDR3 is CASSQDAGESYEQYF. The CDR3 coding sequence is TGTGCCAGCAGCCAAGATGCAGGGGAGTCCTACGAGCAGTACTTC.

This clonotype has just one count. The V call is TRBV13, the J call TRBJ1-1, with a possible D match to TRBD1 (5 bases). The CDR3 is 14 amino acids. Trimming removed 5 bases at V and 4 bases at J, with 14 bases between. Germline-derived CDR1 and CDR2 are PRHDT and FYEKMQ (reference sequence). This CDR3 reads CASSQGRRGTEAFF. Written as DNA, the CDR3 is TGTGCCAGCAGCCAAGGACGTAGGGGCACTGAAGCTTTCTTT.

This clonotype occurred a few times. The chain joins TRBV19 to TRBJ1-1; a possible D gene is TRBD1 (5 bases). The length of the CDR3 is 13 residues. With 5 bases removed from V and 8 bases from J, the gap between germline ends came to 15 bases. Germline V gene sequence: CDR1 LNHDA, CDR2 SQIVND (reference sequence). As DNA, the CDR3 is TGTGCCAGTAGTCCCCCAGGGAGCCCCGAAGCTTTCTTT. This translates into CASSPPGSPEAFF.

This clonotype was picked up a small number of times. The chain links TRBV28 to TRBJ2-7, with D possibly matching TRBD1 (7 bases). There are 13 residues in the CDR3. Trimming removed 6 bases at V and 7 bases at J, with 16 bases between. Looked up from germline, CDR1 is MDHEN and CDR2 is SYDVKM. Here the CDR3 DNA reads TGTGCCAGCAGCACTAACAGGGGAGGAGAGCAGTACGTC. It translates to CASSTNRGGEQYV.

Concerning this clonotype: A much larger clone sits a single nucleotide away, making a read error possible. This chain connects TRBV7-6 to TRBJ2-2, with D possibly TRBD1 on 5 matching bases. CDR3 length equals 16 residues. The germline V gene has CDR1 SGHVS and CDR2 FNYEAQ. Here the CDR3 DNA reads TGTGCCAACAGCTCCTATCGCTCAGGGTTGTCCGGGGAGCTGTTTTTT. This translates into CANSSYRSGLSGELFF.

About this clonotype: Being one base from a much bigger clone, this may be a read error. The CDR3 spells CANTPLGQNEQFF. DNA for the CDR3: TGCGCCAACACCCCTCTAGGACAGAATGAGCAGTTCTTC. V is TRBV5-1 and J is TRBJ2-1, with D possibly matching TRBD1 (6 bases). From germline, CDR1 is SGHRS and CDR2 YFSETQ. V shed 9 bases and J shed 7 bases, with 17 bases lying between them. The CDR3 loop spans 13 amino acids.

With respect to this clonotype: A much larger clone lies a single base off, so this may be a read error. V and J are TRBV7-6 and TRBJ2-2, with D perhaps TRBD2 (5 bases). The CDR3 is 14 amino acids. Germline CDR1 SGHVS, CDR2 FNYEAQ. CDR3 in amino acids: CVSTEGVETGELFF. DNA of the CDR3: TGTGTCAGCACCGAGGGTGTCGAAACCGGGGAGCTGTTTTTT.

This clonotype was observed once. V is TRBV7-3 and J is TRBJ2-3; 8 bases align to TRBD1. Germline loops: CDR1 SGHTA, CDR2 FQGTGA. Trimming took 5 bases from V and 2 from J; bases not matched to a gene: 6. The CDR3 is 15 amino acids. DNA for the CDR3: TGTGCCAGCAGCCCACGGACAGGGATCACAGATACGCAGTATTTT. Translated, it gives CASSPRTGITDTQYF. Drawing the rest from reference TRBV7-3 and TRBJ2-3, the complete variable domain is GAGVSQTPSNKVTEKGKYVELRCDPISGHTALYWYRQSLGQGPEFLIYFQGTGAADDSGLPNDRFFAVRPEGSVSTLKIQRTERGDSAVYLCASSPRTGITDTQYFGPGTRLTVL.

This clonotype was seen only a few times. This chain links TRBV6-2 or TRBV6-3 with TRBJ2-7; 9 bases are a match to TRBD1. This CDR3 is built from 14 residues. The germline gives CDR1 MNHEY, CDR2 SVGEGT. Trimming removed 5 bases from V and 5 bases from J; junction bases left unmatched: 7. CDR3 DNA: TGTGCCAGCAGTATGACAGGGGGTTCGGACGAGCAGTACGTC. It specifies CASSMTGGSDEQYV.

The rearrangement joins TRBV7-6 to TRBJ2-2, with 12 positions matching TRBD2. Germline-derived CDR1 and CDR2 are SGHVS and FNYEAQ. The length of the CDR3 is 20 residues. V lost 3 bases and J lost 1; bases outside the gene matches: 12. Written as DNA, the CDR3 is TGTGCCAGCAGCTTCTCACTAGCGGGGGGCCTAAAAGTGAACACCGGGGAGCTGTTTTTT. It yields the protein CASSFSLAGGLKVNTGELFF.

The CDR3: CSARQPNNEQFF. CDR3 in DNA: TGCAGTGCTAGACAACCGAACAATGAGCAGTTCTTC. The chain joins TRBV20-1 to TRBJ2-1, with D unresolved. The germline V and J ends were trimmed by 2 bases and 5 bases, with 7 bases remaining between them. Germline V lookup: CDR1 DFQATT, CDR2 SNEGSKA (reference sequence). The CDR3 length is 12 residues.

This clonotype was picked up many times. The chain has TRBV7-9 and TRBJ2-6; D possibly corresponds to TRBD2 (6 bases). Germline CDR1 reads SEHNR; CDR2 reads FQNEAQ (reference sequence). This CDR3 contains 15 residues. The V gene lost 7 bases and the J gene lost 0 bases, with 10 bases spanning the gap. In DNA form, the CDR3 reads TGTGCCAGCATCATGGGGGGCTCTGGGGCCAACGTCCTGACTTTC. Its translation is CASIMGGSGANVLTF.

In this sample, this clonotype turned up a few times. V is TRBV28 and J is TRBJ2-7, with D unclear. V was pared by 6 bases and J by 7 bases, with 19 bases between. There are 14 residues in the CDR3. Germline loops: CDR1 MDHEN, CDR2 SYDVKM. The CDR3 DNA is TGTGCCAGCAGCCCCTCACCGCGCTCCTGGGAGCAGTACGTC. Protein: CASSPSPRSWEQYV.

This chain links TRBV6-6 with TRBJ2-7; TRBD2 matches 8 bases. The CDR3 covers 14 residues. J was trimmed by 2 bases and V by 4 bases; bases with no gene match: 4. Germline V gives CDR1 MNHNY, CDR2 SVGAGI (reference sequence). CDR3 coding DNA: TGTGCCAGCAGTTCCTCGGGGGGGACCTACGAGCAGTACGTC. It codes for CASSSSGGTYEQYV.

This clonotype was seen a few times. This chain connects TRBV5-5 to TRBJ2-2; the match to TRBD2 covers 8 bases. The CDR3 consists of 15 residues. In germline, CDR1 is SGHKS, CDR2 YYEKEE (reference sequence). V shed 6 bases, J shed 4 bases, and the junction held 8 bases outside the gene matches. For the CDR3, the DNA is TGTGCCAGCACCCCCGCGGGAGGAGGCACCGGGGAGCTGTTTTTT. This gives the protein CASTPAGGGTGELFF.

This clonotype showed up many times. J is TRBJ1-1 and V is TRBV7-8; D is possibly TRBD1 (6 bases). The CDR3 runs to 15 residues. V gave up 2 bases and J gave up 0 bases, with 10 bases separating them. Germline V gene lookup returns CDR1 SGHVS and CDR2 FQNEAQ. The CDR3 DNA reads TGTGCCAGCAGCTTAAAGGCAGGGGTGAACACTGAAGCTTTCTTT. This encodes CASSLKAGVNTEAFF.

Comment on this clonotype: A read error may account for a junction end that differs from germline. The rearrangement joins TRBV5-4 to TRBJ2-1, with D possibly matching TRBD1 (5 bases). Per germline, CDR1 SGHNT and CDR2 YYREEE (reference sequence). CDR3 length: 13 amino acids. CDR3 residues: CASSLGGPNVQFF. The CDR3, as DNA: TGTGCCAGCAGCTTGGGGGGCCCAAATGTGCAGTTCTTC. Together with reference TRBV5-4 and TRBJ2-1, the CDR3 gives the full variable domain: ETGVTQSPTHLIKTRGQQVTLRCSSQSGHNTVSWYQQALGQGPQFIFQYYREEENGRGNFPPRFSGLQFPNYSSELNVNALELDDSALYLCASSLGGPNVQFFGPGTRLTVL.

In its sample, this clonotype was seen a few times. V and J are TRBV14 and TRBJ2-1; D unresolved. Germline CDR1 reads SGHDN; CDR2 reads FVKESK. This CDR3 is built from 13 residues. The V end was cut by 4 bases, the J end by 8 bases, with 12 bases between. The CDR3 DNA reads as TGTGCCAGCAGCCCAACCCCGGCCCATGAGCAGTTCTTC. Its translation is CASSPTPAHEQFF. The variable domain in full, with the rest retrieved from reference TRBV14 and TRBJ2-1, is EAGVTQFPSHSVIEKGQTVTLRCDPISGHDNLYWYRRVMGKEIKFLLHFVKESKQDESGMPNNRFLAERTGGTYSTLKVQPAELEDSGVYFCASSPTPAHEQFFGPGTRLTVL.

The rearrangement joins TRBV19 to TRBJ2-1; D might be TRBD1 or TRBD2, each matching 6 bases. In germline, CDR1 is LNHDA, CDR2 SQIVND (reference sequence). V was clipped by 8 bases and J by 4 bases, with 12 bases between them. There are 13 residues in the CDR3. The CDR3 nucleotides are TGTGCCAGTTGGGGGGCCCCTTACAATGAGCAGTTCTTC. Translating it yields CASWGAPYNEQFF.

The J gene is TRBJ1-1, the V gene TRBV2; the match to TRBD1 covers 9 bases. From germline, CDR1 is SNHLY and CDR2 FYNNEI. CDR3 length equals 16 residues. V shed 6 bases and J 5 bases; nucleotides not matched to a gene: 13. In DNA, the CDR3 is TGTGCCAGCAGCCCACCGCCGGGACAGGGTAGTACTGAAGCTTTCTTT. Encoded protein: CASSPPPGQGSTEAFF.

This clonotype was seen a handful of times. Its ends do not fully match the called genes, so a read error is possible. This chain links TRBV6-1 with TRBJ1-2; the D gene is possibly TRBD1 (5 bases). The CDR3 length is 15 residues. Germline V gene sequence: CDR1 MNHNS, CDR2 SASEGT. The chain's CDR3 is CASSEAALRAYGYTF. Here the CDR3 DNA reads TGTGCCAGCAGTGAAGCGGCACTCAGGGCCTATGGCTATACCTTC.